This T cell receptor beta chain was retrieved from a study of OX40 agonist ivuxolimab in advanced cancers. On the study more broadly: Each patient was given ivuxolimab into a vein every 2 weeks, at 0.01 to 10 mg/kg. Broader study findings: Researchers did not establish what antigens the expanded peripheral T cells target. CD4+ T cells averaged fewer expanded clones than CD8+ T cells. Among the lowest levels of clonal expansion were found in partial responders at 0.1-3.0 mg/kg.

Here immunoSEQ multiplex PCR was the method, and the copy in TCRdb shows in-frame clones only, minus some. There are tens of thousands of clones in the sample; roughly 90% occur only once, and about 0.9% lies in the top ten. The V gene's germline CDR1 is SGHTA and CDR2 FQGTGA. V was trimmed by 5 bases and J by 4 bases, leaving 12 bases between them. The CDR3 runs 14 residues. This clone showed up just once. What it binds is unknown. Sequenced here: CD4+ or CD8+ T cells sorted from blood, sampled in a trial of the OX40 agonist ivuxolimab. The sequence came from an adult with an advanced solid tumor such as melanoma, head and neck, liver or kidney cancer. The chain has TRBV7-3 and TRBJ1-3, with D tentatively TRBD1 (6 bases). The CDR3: CASSPGTTGNTIYF. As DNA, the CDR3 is TGTGCCAGCAGCCCCGGGACAACGGGAAACACCATATATTTT.